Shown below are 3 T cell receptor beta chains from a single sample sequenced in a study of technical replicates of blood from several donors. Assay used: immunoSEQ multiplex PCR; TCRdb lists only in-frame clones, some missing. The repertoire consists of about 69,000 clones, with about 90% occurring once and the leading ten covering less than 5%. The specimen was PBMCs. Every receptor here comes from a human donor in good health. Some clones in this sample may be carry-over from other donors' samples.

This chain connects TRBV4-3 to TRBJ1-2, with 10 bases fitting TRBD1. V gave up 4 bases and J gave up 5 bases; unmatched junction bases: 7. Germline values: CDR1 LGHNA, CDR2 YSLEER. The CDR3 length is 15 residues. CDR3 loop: CASSLRTGGDYGYTF. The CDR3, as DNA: TGCGCCAGCAGCCTAAGGACAGGGGGGGATTATGGCTACACCTTC.

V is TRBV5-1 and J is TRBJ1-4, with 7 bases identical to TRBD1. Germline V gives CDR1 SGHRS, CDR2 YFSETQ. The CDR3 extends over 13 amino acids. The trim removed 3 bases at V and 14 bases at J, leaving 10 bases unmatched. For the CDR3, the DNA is TGCGCCAGCAGCTCCCTTACAGGGGAAGGTCTGTTTTTT. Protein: CASSSLTGEGLFF.

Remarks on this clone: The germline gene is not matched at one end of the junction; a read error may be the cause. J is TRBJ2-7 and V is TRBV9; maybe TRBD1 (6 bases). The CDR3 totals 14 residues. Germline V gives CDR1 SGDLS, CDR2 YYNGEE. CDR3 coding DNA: TGTGCCAGCAGCGTAGGGGACATTATTAATCCTTCGTCCTTC. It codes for CASSVGDIINPSSF.